Below are 18 T cell receptor beta chains sequenced from a single sample in a study of TIL therapy for anti-PD-1-resistant metastatic lung cancer. Sequencing used immunoSEQ v3. TCRdb's copy holds only in-frame clones and misses some; the assay was immunoSEQ multiplex PCR. The sample lists under 100,000 clones, roughly two thirds occurring once. Stated time point: pre-treatment sample, taken before nivolumab and TIL therapy. Tumor tissue came from excised metastases, mostly pleural nodules or supraclavicular lymph nodes. The specimen comprised tumor tissue, sampled at baseline. Source of these receptors: a person aged 25-80 years with non-small cell lung cancer.

This chain links TRBV28 with TRBJ1-2, with a weak D call TRBD1 (6 bases). CDR1 and CDR2 (germline): MDHEN, SYDVKM. Deletions cut 6 bases from V and 4 bases from J, with 12 bases between. The CDR3 loop spans 13 amino acids. The DNA for the CDR3 is TGTGCCAGCAGGAGGGGGGCATCCTATGGCTACACCTTC. Translating gives CASRRGASYGYTF.

The J gene is TRBJ2-1, the V gene TRBV7-9; D might be TRBD1 (6 bases). CDR1 is SEHNR and CDR2 is FQNEAQ in the germline V gene (reference sequence). The CDR3 extends over 13 amino acids. Trimming took off 7 bases at V and 6 bases at J, with 13 bases between the two ends. CDR3 residues: CASTSTGGNEQFF. The CDR3 DNA sequence: TGTGCCAGCACCTCGACAGGAGGCAATGAGCAGTTCTTC.

The genes are TRBV18 and TRBJ1-3; TRBD1 aligns across 9 bases. Trimming at V came to 5 bases and at J to 3 bases, leaving 5 bases not matched to a gene. Germline V CDR1 and CDR2: KGHSH, LQKENI. The CDR3 contains 15 residues. The CDR3 region has the DNA TGTGCCAGCTCAGCACAGGGGGCGCGTGGAAACACCATATATTTT. Its protein is CASSAQGARGNTIYF.

The chain has TRBV6-5 and TRBJ2-7; no firm D call. CDR1 is MNHEY and CDR2 is SVGAGI in the germline V gene. The CDR3 is made up of 15 amino acids. V shed 0 bases and J shed 2 bases, with 11 bases lying between them. The CDR3 spells CASSYSSTKAYEQYF. The CDR3 DNA reads TGTGCCAGCAGTTACTCGAGTACCAAGGCCTACGAGCAGTACTTC.

This chain connects TRBV2 to TRBJ2-1; TRBD2 aligns across 10 bases. V trimming: 7 bases; J trimming: 9 bases; junction bases outside the gene matches: 9. The CDR3 contains 14 residues. CDR1 is SNHLY and CDR2 is FYNNEI in the germline V gene. CDR3 DNA: TGTGCCAGCATAGAAACTAGCGGGGTCCCTGAGCAGTTCTTC. This sequence encodes CASIETSGVPEQFF.

V and J are TRBV18 and TRBJ1-1, with D perhaps TRBD1 (6 bases). The V end lost 0 bases, the J end lost 8 bases, and 19 bases lay between the germline ends. The CDR3 loop spans 16 amino acids. Germline lookup yields CDR1 KGHSH and CDR2 LQKENI. For the CDR3, the DNA is TGTGCCAGCTCACCACCGGGGAACAGGGTAGGGAAAGAAGCTTTCTTT. It translates to CASSPPGNRVGKEAFF. Full variable domain (rest looked up from reference TRBV18 and TRBJ1-1): NAGVMQNPRHLVRRRGQEARLRCSPMKGHSHVYWYRQLPEEGLKFMVYLQKENIIDESGMPKERFSAEFPKEGPSILRIQQVVRGDSAAYFCASSPPGNRVGKEAFFGQGTRLTVV.

This chain joins TRBV7-9 and TRBJ1-5; weak D call: TRBD1 (6 bases). Germline values: CDR1 SEHNR, CDR2 FQNEAQ (reference sequence). Trimming shortened V by 5 bases and J by 3 bases, and 14 bases separated the two germline ends. There are 15 residues in the CDR3. The CDR3 nucleotides read TGTGCCAGCAGCCCGGGACAAATTCTCAATCAGCCCCAGCATTTT. It codes for CASSPGQILNQPQHF.

The chain recombines TRBV7-2 with TRBJ1-5; D remains ambiguous. The CDR3 consists of 13 residues. The germline gives CDR1 SGHTA, CDR2 FQGNSA. V dropped 1 base and J dropped 7 bases, with 8 bases sitting between them. The DNA of the CDR3 is TGTGCCAGCAGCTTAGTGGCAGAACAGCCCCAGCATTTT. This translates into CASSLVAEQPQHF. Filled out from reference TRBV7-2 and TRBJ1-5, the complete variable domain reads GAGVSQSPSNKVTEKGKDVELRCDPISGHTALYWYRQSLGQGLEFLIYFQGNSAPDKSGLPSDRFSAERTGGSVSTLTIQRTQQEDSAVYLCASSLVAEQPQHFGDGTRLSIL.

Comments on this clone: The same CDR3 also results from other DNA sequences found in this sample. This chain connects TRBV19 to TRBJ2-1; D unclear. The CDR3 sequence is 12 residues long. Trimming shortened V by 3 bases and J by 7 bases, and 7 bases separated the two germline ends. Germline V gene data show CDR1 as LNHDA and CDR2 as SQIVND (reference sequence). The CDR3 DNA reads as TGTGCCAGTAGTATCGTGTATAATGAGCAGTTCTTC. Its translation: CASSIVYNEQFF.

CDR3 loop: CASSLGGLSSYEQYF. Here the CDR3 DNA reads TGTGCCAGCAGCCTTGGGGGCCTGAGCTCCTACGAGCAGTACTTC. The chain recombines TRBV7-2 with TRBJ2-7; D is possibly TRBD1 (6 bases). The CDR3 runs to 15 residues. Germline CDR1 SGHTA, CDR2 FQGNSA. V gave up 5 bases and J gave up 0 bases, with 14 bases separating them. The full variable domain, its missing parts supplied by reference TRBV7-2 and TRBJ2-7, is GAGVSQSPSNKVTEKGKDVELRCDPISGHTALYWYRQSLGQGLEFLIYFQGNSAPDKSGLPSDRFSAERTGGSVSTLTIQRTQQEDSAVYLCASSLGGLSSYEQYFGPGTRLTVT.

This clone was recorded a few times. In DNA form, the CDR3 reads TGTGCCAGCAGCCAAGAGCAGGTGGGATACGAGCAGTACTTC. Translating gives CASSQEQVGYEQYF. The chain couples TRBV4-2 to TRBJ2-7; D call uncertain. The CDR3 covers 14 residues. Trimming cost V 0 bases and J 4 bases, with 10 bases left between them. The V gene's germline CDR1 is LGHNA and CDR2 YNFKEQ.

The chain joins TRBV6-2 or TRBV6-3 to TRBJ2-7, with D hard to call. Trimming shortened V by 3 bases and J by 0 bases, and 12 bases separated the two germline ends. Per germline, CDR1 MNHEY and CDR2 SVGEGT. CDR3 size: 15 residues. The DNA for the CDR3 is TGTGCCAGCAGTTATACGTTCCCGCCCTCCTACGAGCAGTACTTC. As protein: CASSYTFPPSYEQYF.

A note on this clone: Other DNA sequences within the sample encode an identical CDR3. V is TRBV6-5 and J is TRBJ1-1, with D unclear. V was shortened by 2 bases and J by 2 bases, with 6 bases between the two germline ends. The CDR3 is 13 residues long. Looked up from germline, CDR1 is MNHEY and CDR2 is SVGAGI. As DNA, the CDR3 is TGTGCCAGCAGTTACGAGGGTAACACTGAAGCTTTCTTT. Translating gives CASSYEGNTEAFF.

This clone turned up a few times. The rearrangement links TRBV18 to TRBJ2-7; TRBD1 agrees at 12 bases. This CDR3 comprises 17 residues. Germline CDR1 and CDR2: KGHSH and LQKENI. Losses at the gene ends were 3 bases for V and 5 bases for J; bases not matched to a gene: 11. The CDR3 spells CASSPLGDRGRLDEQYF. DNA of the CDR3: TGTGCCAGCTCACCCCTGGGGGACAGGGGGCGCTTAGACGAGCAGTACTTC.

The rearrangement uses TRBV7-2 and TRBJ1-1; 8 nucleotides align to TRBD1. The CDR3 loop spans 13 amino acids. CDR1 is SGHTA and CDR2 is FQGNSA in the germline V gene. With 1 base clipped from V and 8 bases from J, the junction kept 3 bases outside the gene matches. This chain's CDR3 is CASSLEGDREAFF. The CDR3, as DNA: TGTGCCAGCAGCTTAGAAGGGGACAGGGAAGCTTTCTTT.

This clone showed up many times. The chain recombines TRBV28 with TRBJ1-4; D might be TRBD1 (5 bases). Trimming stripped 6 bases from V and 0 bases from J, with 5 bases between. Germline loops: CDR1 MDHEN, CDR2 SYDVKM. The CDR3 spans 13 residues. CDR3 nucleotide sequence: TGTGCCAGCAGGGGGGCAACTAATGAAAAACTGTTTTTT. It yields the protein CASRGATNEKLFF.

The chain recombines TRBV10-3 with TRBJ1-2, with D perhaps TRBD1 (5 bases). The CDR3 extends over 15 amino acids. Trimming stripped 2 bases from V and 2 bases from J, with 12 bases between. From germline, CDR1 is ENHRY and CDR2 SYGVKD. The CDR3 DNA sequence: TGTGCCATCAGTGAGGCCGGGACTGAGAACTATGGCTACACCTTC. Translating gives CAISEAGTENYGYTF.

There are a few counts of this clone. The CDR3 region is CASSLSPAGRRYTGELFF. CDR3 nucleotides: TGTGCCAGCAGTTTATCGCCAGCCGGGAGGCGGTACACCGGGGAGCTGTTTTTT. The chain is built from TRBV27 and TRBJ2-2, with 7 bases lining up with TRBD2. Germline trimming cut 0 bases from V and 3 bases from J; bases unmatched to any gene: 10. The CDR3 spans 18 residues. Germline-derived CDR1 and CDR2 are MNHEY and SMNVEV (reference sequence).